This TCR beta chain was sequenced during a study of shared clonotypes between healthy human individuals. The germline gives CDR1 LNHNV, CDR2 YYDKDF (reference sequence). This CDR3 is built from 15 residues. V lost 3 bases, J lost 6 bases, and 6 bases stayed unmatched. Study-level findings and limits: Larger richness was generally estimated for naive than memory subsets.

Remarks on this clone: The target antigen is unknown.

In the study's own analysis: Junction-only sequences without quality scores were provided by ImmunoSEQ, so filtering was different. Profiled with immunoSEQ multiplex PCR; TCRdb holds only in-frame clones, not every one. V, J and clone size derive from that table, while D and trimming were established from the DNA sequence. Of 850,000 to 1,200,000 clones in the sample, about 80% were seen once. The V call is TRBV15, the J call TRBJ2-7; the match to TRBD1 covers 12 bases. The source is a man between 18 and 35 years old in good health. The sequencing input was memory CD4+ T cells sorted from blood. Sample subset: CD45RA-negative fraction. The CDR3 loop reads CATSSAGTGGLEQYF. The CDR3 DNA sequence: TGTGCCACCAGCAGTGCCGGGACAGGGGGCCTCGAGCAGTACTTC. Filled out from reference TRBV15 and TRBJ2-7, the complete variable domain reads DAMVIQNPRYQVTQFGKPVTLSCSQTLNHNVMYWYQQKSSQAPKLLFHYYDKDFNNEADTPDNFQSRRPNTSFCFLDIRSPGLGDTAMYLCATSSAGTGGLEQYFGPGTRLTVT.